What follows are 6 T cell receptor beta chains derived from one specimen sequenced in a study of shared clonotypes between healthy human individuals. Produced via immunoSEQ multiplex PCR; TCRdb's table is partial and in-frame only. The sample includes approximately 350,000 clones, approximately 74% of them seen just once. The sequenced sample consisted of memory CD4+ T cells sorted from blood. Subset: CD45RA-negative fraction. These receptors were taken from a man aged 25-45 years in good health.

The rearrangement uses TRBV11-3 and TRBJ2-2; 9 nucleotides match TRBD2. V dropped 6 bases and J dropped 8; count of bases not matched to a gene: 13. The CDR3 contains 16 residues. CDR1 is SGHNT and CDR2 is YENEEA in the germline V gene. CDR3 nucleotide sequence: TGTGCCAGCAGTCGGAATAGCGGGAGTTTTTCTGGGGAGCTGTTTTTT. Protein: CASSRNSGSFSGELFF.

The chain couples TRBV6-6 to TRBJ2-7, with 9 positions matching TRBD2. V was clipped by 6 bases and J by 3 bases; unmatched bases: 3. The CDR3 length is 13 residues. Germline-derived CDR1 and CDR2 are MNHNY and SVGAGI (reference sequence). In DNA, the CDR3 is TGTGCCAGCAGGGCTAGCGGGGACTACGAGCAGTACTTC. Its protein is CASRASGDYEQYF.

This chain links TRBV5-1 with TRBJ2-7; D gene ambiguous. Germline lookup yields CDR1 SGHRS and CDR2 YFSETQ. Trimming removed 4 bases from V and 3 bases from J, with 11 bases in between. CDR3 length: 13 residues. As DNA, the CDR3 is TGCGCCAGCAGCCAGGAGAGTAGCTACGAGCAGTACTTC. Its protein is CASSQESSYEQYF.

The V and J genes are TRBV11-3 and TRBJ2-7; 8 bases fit TRBD2. In germline, CDR1 is SGHNT, CDR2 YENEEA. The CDR3 totals 13 residues. The trim removed 5 bases at V and 5 bases at J, leaving 5 bases unmatched. The CDR3 DNA reads TGTGCCAGCAGCCCCAGCGGGAGCCACGAGCAGTACTTC. Amino acid sequence: CASSPSGSHEQYF.

This clone was observed a handful of times. Other DNA sequences from this sample encode an identical CDR3 as well. This chain connects TRBV27 to TRBJ2-7; TRBD2 matches at 11 bases. The junction had 6 bases not matched to a gene; V was cut back by 9 bases and J by 2 bases. This CDR3 is built from 14 residues. Looked up from germline, CDR1 is MNHEY and CDR2 is SMNVEV (reference sequence). The DNA of the CDR3 is TGTGCCAGTAGACGACTAGCGGGAACCTACGAGCAGTACTTC. Amino acid sequence: CASRRLAGTYEQYF.

The chain has TRBV2 and TRBJ2-1; D not resolved. This CDR3 is built from 15 residues. The germline CDR1 and CDR2 sequences are SNHLY and FYNNEI. The V end was cut by 7 bases, the J end by 7 bases, with 20 bases between. The DNA for the CDR3 is TGTGCCAGCAAATCCCTGGTGGCGTTATCGAATGAGCAGTTCTTC. Encoded protein: CASKSLVALSNEQFF.